The following is a T cell receptor (beta chain) sequence with its context. Its antigen specificity is not known. Base qualities were left out, and no much larger clone turns up one base away. This sample is part of a study of PD-1 blockade in classical Hodgkin lymphoma (TCRdb year 2020). The study in broad terms: Nivolumab dosing was 3 mg/kg intravenously every 2 weeks, continuing until either disease progression or unacceptable toxicity. The study used TCR beta sequencing and CyTOF to define a peripheral blood immune signature of response to PD-1 blockade in classical Hodgkin lymphoma.

The CDR3 covers 14 residues, taking in both the cysteine and the phenylalanine. CDR3 DNA only is kept here, 42 bases in frame from base 1. CDR1 and CDR2 are drawn from the germline V gene: MNHEY, SVGAGI. Trimming costs V 6 bases and J 3 bases, and their ends lie 14 bases apart. Study-wide findings and limitations: Patients starting nivolumab less than 1 year after ASCT had lower diversity and were excluded from later analyses to avoid confounding by immune reconstitution. Baseline diversity similar to that of newly diagnosed patients was observed in trial patients achieving complete response, whereas significantly lower diversity was observed in partial responders and progressors. Newly diagnosed patients were reported to have lower baseline TCR diversity than healthy donors, and relapsed/refractory patients were reported to have lower baseline TCR diversity still. The study was restricted to a single clinical trial cohort, and the causes of repertoire differences, possibly disease activity or prior therapy, were left undefined. CD4+ but not CD8+ TCR diversity rose significantly by C4D1 (p=0.0027 vs p=0.16), most apparent in complete responders (p=0.02).

What this sample's time point label stands for: cycle 4 day 1 (C4D1), after 6 weeks of nivolumab. Every trial patient had relapsed after autologous stem cell transplantation, and cohorts A, B and C differed in prior brentuximab vedotin exposure. The trial cohort comprised some 60 patients with relapsed/refractory classical Hodgkin lymphoma whose best overall responses were complete response, partial response or progressive disease. Trial patients were treated with single-agent nivolumab in the multi-cohort phase II CheckMate 205 trial. An independent review committee assessed best overall response using the 2007 International Working Group response criteria. Trial PBMCs were obtained immediately prior to nivolumab initiation (C1D1) and on therapy at cycle 2 day 1 and cycle 4 day 1. After peripheral blood was drawn into 8 mL Vacutainer Cell Preparation Tubes, PBMCs were isolated by centrifugation and then cryopreserved.

The Qiagen DNeasy kit was used to extract genomic DNA both from unsorted PBMCs and from the negatively selected CD4+ and CD8+ fractions. TCR beta CDR3 regions were subjected to amplification by immunoSEQ multiplex PCR with primers that anneal to V and J segments. Amplification bias was minimized using a synthetic immune receptor repertoire, and residual bias was removed computationally after sequencing. In the original analysis: Repertoire diversity was quantified as the Shannon entropy index using custom Python scripts. The unsorted, CD4+ and CD8+ repertoires were each analyzed separately, with the exception of combined analyses, where CD4+ and CD8+ sequences were merged in silico. A clone was considered expanded if an increase in frequency of at least 2-fold after treatment relative to C1D1 was found, and a pseudocount of 0.5 was applied to clones undetected at baseline. Singleton clones were defined as clones with 0 or 1 copy at C1D1, and non-singleton clones were defined as clones with 2 or more copies. Clones expanded in unsorted samples were assigned a CD4+, CD8+ or unknown annotation through matching of protein sequences in sorted samples from the same patient. Wilcoxon tests on paired samples were used to test changes in diversity from C1D1 to C4D1. TCRdb's version of the immuneACCESS table is confined to in-frame rearrangements and falls short of the full clone set. An unresolved V gene accounts for under half of the shortfall where checked; the remainder is of unknown origin. For V, J and clone size, that table is used; D and trimming come from the DNA. This sample comprises over 20,000 clones, about 80% of them detected only once. The ten largest clones represent roughly 7% of the sample.

This TCR came from a human donor with classical Hodgkin lymphoma. The sequencing here drew on peripheral blood mononuclear cells (PBMCs), taken before the fourth cycle of nivolumab. The chain couples TRBV6-5 to TRBJ2-5; the D gene is possibly TRBD1, with 5 bases matching. Here the CDR3 is given as CASSQASGKETQYF. The nucleotide sequence reads TGTGCCAGCAGCCAAGCGTCAGGGAAAGAGACCCAGTACTTC.